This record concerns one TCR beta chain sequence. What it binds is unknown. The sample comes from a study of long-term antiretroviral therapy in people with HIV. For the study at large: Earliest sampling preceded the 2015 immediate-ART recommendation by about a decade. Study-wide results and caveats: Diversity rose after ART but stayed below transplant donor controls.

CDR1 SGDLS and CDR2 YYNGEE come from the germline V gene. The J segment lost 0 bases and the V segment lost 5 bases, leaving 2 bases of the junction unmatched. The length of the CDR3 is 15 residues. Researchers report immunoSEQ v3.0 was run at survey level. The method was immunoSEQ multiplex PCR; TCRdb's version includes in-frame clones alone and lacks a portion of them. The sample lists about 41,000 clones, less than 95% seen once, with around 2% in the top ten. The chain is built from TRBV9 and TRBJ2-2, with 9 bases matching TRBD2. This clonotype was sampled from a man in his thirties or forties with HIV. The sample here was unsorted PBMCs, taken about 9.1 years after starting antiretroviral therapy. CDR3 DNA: TGTGCCAGCAGTTCTAGCGGGGCGAACACCGGGGAGCTGTTTTTT. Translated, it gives CASSSSGANTGELFF.